The rows below give T cell receptor beta chains drawn from one sample of a study of blood T cell repertoires in COVID-19. Assay used: immunoSEQ multiplex PCR; TCRdb lists only in-frame clones, some missing. This sample has approximately 150,000 clones, with roughly 80% found just once. The sequencing sample was made of peripheral blood. The receptors here all came from a man over 45 with active or convalescent COVID-19. Both conserved end residues are part of each CDR3. The order of the fields is J gene, clone size, V gene, CDR3 protein. Not all rows give a size; the values are once, few, many and, for expanded clones, a class.

>TRBJ1-5|NA|TRBV6-1
CASSAAFPGQPQHF
>TRBJ1-2|NA|TRBV27
CASSLKQPQNYGYTF
>TRBJ2-5|once|TRBV7-3
CASSLRAGGGSGEETQYF
>TRBJ2-1|NA|TRBV20-1
CSASAYRGSGLAGGYEQFF
>TRBJ2-7|NA|TRBV7-8
CASSLAGEQYF
>TRBJ2-1|NA|TRBV5-1
CASSLVPQGNEQFF
>TRBJ2-7|NA|TRBV6-5
CASNRGPEQYF
>TRBJ1-2|NA|TRBV7-2
CASSPRQGPYGYTF
>TRBJ2-7|once|TRBV5-4
CASSLMGLAPSYEQYF
>TRBJ1-4|NA|TRBV12-2
CASRAGGSTGEKLFF
>TRBJ2-5|NA|TRBV6-5
CASSLTPTGGRETQYF
>TRBJ2-1|NA|TRBV4-2
CASSQDTLANNEQFF
>TRBJ2-3|NA|TRBV7-2
CASSFSRAGGDTQYF
>TRBJ2-7|NA|TRBV9
CASSADPGQDYEQYF
>TRBJ1-3|NA|TRBV6-5
CASSQDGNSGNTIYF
>TRBJ2-7|NA|TRBV18
CASSLSGSSYEQYF
>TRBJ1-2|NA|TRBV6-5
CASSPDRANYGYTF
>TRBJ1-6|NA|TRBV11-1
CASSLVRGPSPLHF
>TRBJ2-1|NA|TRBV7-2
CASSFGPGLAYNEQFF
>TRBJ2-5|NA|TRBV5-4
CASRDLAGGPVKTQYF
>TRBJ2-5|NA|TRBV18
CASSPGGGGEETQYF
>TRBJ2-5|NA|TRBV21-1
CASSKEFRDRGRETQYF
>TRBJ1-1|NA|TRBV10-3
CAISESTRNTEAFF
>TRBJ2-1|NA|TRBV5-1
CASSRDSGTMTYINEQFF
>TRBJ2-1|NA|TRBV14
CASSRDRGYNEQFF
>TRBJ1-1|NA|TRBV19
CASSGTVGTEAFF
>TRBJ2-1|NA|TRBV7-3
CASSLIGGGTYNEQFF
>TRBJ1-3|few|TRBV9
CASSPGGKRNTIYF
>TRBJ2-2|NA|TRBV7-3
CASSWGQGNTGELFF
>TRBJ1-2|few|TRBV6-2/TRBV6-3
CASSPPGQQYGYTF
>TRBJ2-7|few|TRBV5-1
CASSLEVRGLDEQYF
>TRBJ2-7|NA|TRBV14
CASSQVGGLVVNEQYF
>TRBJ2-2|NA|TRBV2
CAIGRLAGAPNTGELFF
>TRBJ2-5|NA|TRBV6-8
CASRGGREGRETQYF
>TRBJ2-5|NA|TRBV19
CASRTGAQETQYF
>TRBJ2-7|NA|TRBV7-9
CASSPDNYEQYF
>TRBJ2-4|NA|TRBV11-1
CASSLEGTRENIQYF
>TRBJ2-5|NA|TRBV11-2
CASRLAGGLTETQYF
>TRBJ1-2|NA|TRBV6-5
CASSDSGRGIDGYTF
>TRBJ1-5|once|TRBV19
CASSYGGEGNQPQHF
>TRBJ2-7|NA|TRBV28
CASSLGTGLYEQYF
>TRBJ2-2|NA|TRBV10-3
CATERDRGLSGELFF
>TRBJ1-2|NA|TRBV30
CAWSLQGNYGYTF
>TRBJ1-4|NA|TRBV14
CASSQGQGPEKLFF
>TRBJ1-1|NA|TRBV12-2
CASRLGGCGYPEAFF
>TRBJ2-2|NA|TRBV6-1
CASSVANSQVTGELFF
>TRBJ2-1|NA|TRBV11-2
CASSPTRGGNEQFF
>TRBJ2-7|few|TRBV27
CASRTGNEQYF
>TRBJ1-2|once|TRBV29-1
CSVEWWSNLNYGYTF
>TRBJ2-3|NA|TRBV30
CAWAPGQGADTQYF
>TRBJ1-1|NA|TRBV24-1
CATSDSLSAPFF
>TRBJ1-1|few|TRBV2
CASSEQGYTEAFF
>TRBJ2-4|NA|TRBV19
CASSPYRREVWENIQYF
>TRBJ1-1|NA|TRBV28
CASRMTGPTTEAFF
>TRBJ2-3|NA|TRBV4-2
CASSQGPLGADTQYF
>TRBJ1-5|NA|TRBV18
CASSPTDNQPQHF
>TRBJ1-6|NA|TRBV3-1/TRBV3-2
CASSQVPDSYNSPLHF
>TRBJ2-1|NA|TRBV28
CASSLRGTSGRAGEQFF
>TRBJ2-1|NA|TRBV7-8
CASSLARAGERNYNEQFF
>TRBJ1-4|few|TRBV15
CATSRDRATNEKLFF